Shown below are 9 T cell receptor beta chains from a single sample sequenced in a study of cytomegalovirus exposure and HLA in healthy donors. The PCR contained 60 Vbeta and 13 Jbeta primers. The repertoire was sequenced with immunoSEQ multiplex PCR; TCRdb's copy has only in-frame clones and lacks some. The sample shows tens of thousands of clones, 85% of them seen only once. The specimen was PBMCs. The receptors were sampled from a female donor in good health and CMV-seronegative.

V is TRBV5-8 and J is TRBJ2-7; 9 nucleotides match TRBD2. The germline V gene has CDR1 SGHTS and CDR2 YDEGEE. The trim removed 4 bases at V and 0 bases at J, leaving 5 bases unmatched. CDR3 size: 15 residues. CDR3 DNA sequence: TGTGCCAGCAGCATCTATAGCGGGAGCTCCTACGAGCAGTACTTC. Its translation: CASSIYSGSSYEQYF.

The V call is TRBV19, the J call TRBJ2-1, with 8 nucleotides matching TRBD2. Germline CDR1 reads LNHDA; CDR2 reads SQIVND (reference sequence). V shed 6 bases and J 12 bases; nucleotides not matched to a gene: 4. The CDR3 has 11 residues. CDR3 protein: CASRAGVGQFF. Written as DNA, the CDR3 is TGTGCCAGTAGAGCGGGAGTGGGGCAGTTCTTC.

This clone was recorded only once. The V call is TRBV7-9, the J call TRBJ2-5; the D gene is possibly TRBD1 (5 bases). Germline-derived CDR1 and CDR2 are SEHNR and FQNEAQ (reference sequence). This CDR3 is built from 11 residues. Trimming took off 4 bases at V and 5 bases at J, with 5 bases between the two ends. The CDR3 bases are TGTGCCAGCAGCTCAGGGGAGACCCAGTACTTC. This codes for CASSSGETQYF.

The V gene is TRBV29-1, the J gene TRBJ2-6; no clear D. Germline V gene lookup returns CDR1 SQVTM and CDR2 ANQGSEA. V shed 1 base and J shed 1 base, with 14 bases lying between them. The CDR3 covers 17 residues. CDR3 DNA sequence: TGCAGCGTTGAAGTGTACAGTAGATCTTCTGGGGCCAACGTCCTGACTTTC. It yields the protein CSVEVYSRSSGANVLTF.

The chain employs TRBV11-2 and TRBJ2-5; maybe TRBD1 (5 bases). Trimming stripped 7 bases from V and 1 base from J, with 13 bases between. Germline loops: CDR1 SGHAT, CDR2 FQNNGV. There are 14 residues in the CDR3. CDR3 sequence (DNA): TGTGCCAGCACCATAACAGGCCCCCAAGAGACCCAGTACTTC. Its translation: CASTITGPQETQYF. Based on the CDR3 plus reference TRBV11-2 and TRBJ2-5, the full variable domain is EAGVAQSPRYKIIEKRQSVAFWCNPISGHATLYWYQQILGQGPKLLIQFQNNGVVDDSQLPKDRFSAERLKGVDSTLKIQPAKLEDSAVYLCASTITGPQETQYFGPGTRLLVL.

The J gene is TRBJ2-5, the V gene TRBV21-1; TRBD2, as called in the table, went unchecked against the DNA. TRBV21-1 is a pseudogene. The CDR3 contains 16 residues. CDR3 in amino acids: CASRTFTSGSCETQYF. The DNA for the CDR3 is TGTGCCAGCAGGACCTTTACTAGCGGGAGCTGCGAGACCCAGTACTTC.

The chain is built from TRBV19 and TRBJ2-3, with 11 bases that match TRBD2. CDR3 length: 13 amino acids. V dropped 9 bases and J dropped 3; count of bases not matched to a gene: 2. CDR1 is LNHDA, CDR2 SQIVND, per germline (reference sequence). CDR3 bases: TGTGCCAGCCGACTAGCGGGAACAGATACGCAGTATTTT. It specifies CASRLAGTDTQYF.

The V gene is TRBV28, the J gene TRBJ2-7; maybe TRBD2 (6 bases). V was pared by 2 bases and J by 0 bases, with 8 bases between. CDR1 is MDHEN, CDR2 SYDVKM, per germline. The CDR3 spans 14 residues. As DNA, the CDR3 is TGTGCCAGCAGTTTAGGCGGGACCTCCTACGAGCAGTACTTC. Translation gives CASSLGGTSYEQYF.

J is TRBJ2-3 and V is TRBV11-2; a possible D gene is TRBD2 (6 bases). The CDR3 is 13 amino acids. The V gene lost 4 bases and the J gene lost 1 base, with 6 bases spanning the gap. Germline V gives CDR1 SGHAT, CDR2 FQNNGV. CDR3 amino acids: CASSSSGTDTQYF. CDR3 bases: TGTGCCAGCAGCTCTAGCGGCACAGATACGCAGTATTTT.